Each of the 22 T cell receptor beta chains below was sequenced from the same sample in a study of technical replicates of blood from a handful of donors. Method: immunoSEQ multiplex PCR; TCRdb's copy keeps in-frame clones and lacks some. Here the sample spans approximately 70,000 clones, around 97% being singletons. Source material: T cells isolated from PBMCs. The origin of the receptors is a human donor in good health.

This chain uses TRBV11-3 with TRBJ1-2, with no clear D. The CDR3 is 15 residues long. Germline-derived CDR1 and CDR2 are SGHNT and YENEEA. Trimming took 5 bases from V and 1 from J, leaving 14 bases between them. CDR3 loop: CASSLPVTDNYGYTF. As DNA, the CDR3 is TGTGCCAGCAGCCTACCAGTAACAGATAACTATGGCTACACCTTC.

This chain uses TRBV28 with TRBJ1-3; TRBD1 matches at 9 bases. Germline loops: CDR1 MDHEN, CDR2 SYDVKM. The J segment lost 4 bases and the V segment lost 5 bases, leaving 6 bases of the junction unmatched. This CDR3 is built from 15 residues. CDR3 nucleotide sequence: TGTGCCAGCAGTGAACACAGGGGGCAGGGAAACACCATATATTTT. This encodes CASSEHRGQGNTIYF.

This chain connects TRBV5-1 to TRBJ2-5; perhaps TRBD2 as D (6 bases). The CDR3 is 16 amino acids. In germline, CDR1 is SGHRS, CDR2 YFSETQ. V was shortened by 3 bases and J by 4 bases, with 19 bases between the two germline ends. CDR3 DNA sequence: TGCGCCAGCAGCTGGGGAGGTAGCAGAAGTACAGAGACCCAGTACTTC. Translating it yields CASSWGGSRSTETQYF.

The rearrangement links TRBV9 to TRBJ2-3, with D possibly being TRBD2 (6 bases). Trimming stripped 0 bases from V and 4 bases from J, with 21 bases between. The CDR3 totals 18 residues. Germline V gene sequence: CDR1 SGDLS, CDR2 YYNGEE. CDR3 bases: TGTGCCAGCAGCGTAGAACAGTTCGGAACGGGAGTCTCAGATACGCAGTATTTT. Translation: CASSVEQFGTGVSDTQYF.

The rearrangement links TRBV4-2 to TRBJ2-3, with TRBD2 as a possible D gene (5 bases). V was pared by 0 bases and J by 0 bases, with 7 bases between. Germline V gene lookup returns CDR1 LGHNA and CDR2 YNFKEQ. The CDR3 runs 15 residues. This chain's CDR3 is CASSQDRTSTDTQYF. As DNA, the CDR3 is TGTGCCAGCAGCCAAGATAGGACTAGCACAGATACGCAGTATTTT.

The V gene is TRBV5-1, the J gene TRBJ2-3; 11 bases match TRBD1. V shed 6 bases, J shed 3 bases, and the junction held 6 bases outside the gene matches. The germline V gene has CDR1 SGHRS and CDR2 YFSETQ. This CDR3 is built from 15 residues. CDR3 sequence (DNA): TGCGCCAGCACTCCGGGACAGGGGGGAACAGATACGCAGTATTTT. Residues: CASTPGQGGTDTQYF.

V is TRBV5-4 and J is TRBJ1-2; 7 bases match TRBD1. V was pared by 4 bases and J by 3 bases, with 15 bases of the junction left unmatched. Germline CDR1 and CDR2: SGHNT and YYREEE (reference sequence). This CDR3 contains 17 residues. CDR3 DNA: TGTGCCAGCAGCCCAGGCGCCGGGACAGAACCTTACTATGGCTACACCTTC. Translation: CASSPGAGTEPYYGYTF.

This sequence joins TRBV28 and TRBJ2-5; D remains ambiguous. There are 13 residues in the CDR3. Germline CDR1 is MDHEN and CDR2 is SYDVKM. V lost 1 base and J 1 base, leaving 4 bases between the germline ends. CDR3 in DNA: TGTGCCAGCAGTTTATACGGCCAAGAGACCCAGTACTTC. Its translation is CASSLYGQETQYF.

V gene TRBV5-4 combines with J gene TRBJ2-1; D remains ambiguous. This CDR3 contains 11 residues. V lost 4 bases and J lost 10, with 9 bases in between. The germline V gene encodes CDR1 SGHNT and CDR2 YYREEE (reference sequence). CDR3 bases: TGTGCCAGCAGCCTCCGACACGAGCAGTTCTTC. Amino acid sequence: CASSLRHEQFF. Supplemented by reference TRBV5-4 and TRBJ2-1, the full variable domain reads ETGVTQSPTHLIKTRGQQVTLRCSSQSGHNTVSWYQQALGQGPQFIFQYYREEENGRGNFPPRFSGLQFPNYSSELNVNALELDDSALYLCASSLRHEQFFGPGTRLTVL.

V usage is TRBV6-1 and J usage is TRBJ1-2; D is unresolved. Trimming removed 7 bases at V and 3 bases at J, with 9 bases between. The CDR3 extends over 12 amino acids. The germline V gene has CDR1 MNHNS and CDR2 SASEGT. CDR3 in DNA: TGTGCCAGCATGCCCGGTTACTATGGCTACACCTTC. Translation: CASMPGYYGYTF.

J is TRBJ2-3 and V is TRBV5-6; 8 positions match TRBD2. The junction had 11 bases not matched to a gene; V was cut back by 0 bases and J by 5 bases. In germline, CDR1 is SGHDT, CDR2 YYEEEE. The CDR3 runs 17 residues. The CDR3 here is CASSLVPSGFSGDTQYF. DNA of the CDR3: TGTGCCAGCAGCTTGGTGCCTAGCGGGTTTTCAGGAGATACGCAGTATTTT.

This clone was counted a single time. V usage is TRBV29-1 and J usage is TRBJ1-5; 8 nucleotides agree with TRBD1. V gave up 4 bases and J gave up 7 bases; unmatched junction bases: 0. The CDR3 runs 11 residues. CDR1 and CDR2 (germline): SQVTM, ANQGSEA. The CDR3 sequence is CSVGDRQPQHF. The DNA of the CDR3 is TGCAGCGTTGGGGACAGGCAGCCCCAGCATTTT. The whole variable domain, remainder taken from reference TRBV29-1 and TRBJ1-5, is SAVISQKPSRDICQRGTSLTIQCQVDSQVTMMFWYRQQPGQSLTLIATANQGSEATYESGFVIDKFPISRPNLTFSTLTVSNMSPEDSSIYLCSVGDRQPQHFGDGTRLSIL.

This clone was counted a few times. CDR3 amino acids: CASTTVYTDEKLFF. The CDR3 DNA is TGTGCCAGCACAACAGTGTATACCGATGAAAAACTGTTTTTT. This sequence joins TRBV2 and TRBJ1-4, with no clear D. This CDR3 is 14 amino acids long. The ends were cut back, 7 bases at V and 6 bases at J, with 15 bases in the middle. Germline values: CDR1 SNHLY, CDR2 FYNNEI.

This chain uses TRBV25-1 with TRBJ1-2; 10 bases are shared with TRBD1. V dropped 6 bases and J dropped 7; count of bases not matched to a gene: 8. The CDR3 length is 14 residues. Germline V lookup: CDR1 MGHDK, CDR2 SYGVNS. CDR3 nucleotides: TGTGCCAGCAGGGATGACAGGGGGCAATTTGGCTACACCTTC. This codes for CASRDDRGQFGYTF.

V usage is TRBV28 and J usage is TRBJ1-5; D not resolved. V was trimmed by 6 bases and J by 6 bases, leaving 12 bases between them. CDR3 size: 13 residues. Germline lookup yields CDR1 MDHEN and CDR2 SYDVKM. Here the CDR3 DNA reads TGTGCCAGCAGAGTTTTTACGGGTCAGCCCCAGCATTTT. Amino acid sequence: CASRVFTGQPQHF. Full variable domain (outside the CDR3, taken from reference TRBV28 and TRBJ1-5): DVKVTQSSRYLVKRTGEKVFLECVQDMDHENMFWYRQDPGLGLRLIYFSYDVKMKEKGDIPEGYSVSREKKERFSLILESASTNQTSMYLCASRVFTGQPQHFGDGTRLSIL.

The chain is built from TRBV5-4 and TRBJ2-7, with a possible D match to TRBD2 (6 bases). V was trimmed by 4 bases and J by 3 bases, leaving 17 bases between them. The CDR3 totals 15 residues. The V gene's germline CDR1 is SGHNT and CDR2 YYREEE (reference sequence). The CDR3 reads CASSPGTSLGYEQYF. In DNA form, the CDR3 reads TGTGCCAGCAGCCCAGGGACTTCACTAGGCTACGAGCAGTACTTC.

The chain links TRBV11-2 to TRBJ1-2; TRBD1 aligns across 9 bases. The junction had 16 bases not matched to a gene; V was cut back by 4 bases and J by 7 bases. The CDR3 is made up of 17 amino acids. Germline V gene data show CDR1 as SGHAT and CDR2 as FQNNGV. The chain's CDR3 is CASSSPRDRELARGYTF. The CDR3 DNA follows: TGTGCCAGCAGCTCTCCCCGGGACAGGGAGCTAGCCCGTGGCTACACCTTC.

In its sample, this clone was seen once. As DNA, the CDR3 is TGTGCCAGCAGCCAAGCTCTCTACGAGCAGTACTTC. Its translation is CASSQALYEQYF. The chain joins TRBV14 to TRBJ2-7; D uncertain. The CDR3 has 12 residues. The V gene's germline CDR1 is SGHDN and CDR2 FVKESK. Deletions cut 1 base from V and 3 bases from J, with 4 bases between.

V gene TRBV30 combines with J gene TRBJ1-5; TRBD1 agrees at 7 bases. The CDR3 has 14 residues. Trimming removed 1 base from V and 4 bases from J; junction bases left unmatched: 4. From germline, CDR1 is GTSNPN and CDR2 SVGIG (reference sequence). The CDR3 protein is CAWSEGQINQPQHF. The CDR3 nucleotides read TGTGCCTGGAGTGAGGGACAGATAAATCAGCCCCAGCATTTT. Looking up the rest from reference TRBV30 and TRBJ1-5 gives the full variable domain: SQTIHQWPATLVQPVGSPLSLECTVEGTSNPNLYWYRQAAGRGLQLLFYSVGIGQISSEVPQNLSASRPQDRQFILSSKKLLLSDSGFYLCAWSEGQINQPQHFGDGTRLSIL.

This sequence joins TRBV6-5 and TRBJ1-1; the D gene is possibly TRBD1 (5 bases). In germline, CDR1 is MNHEY, CDR2 SVGAGI. V was clipped by 6 bases and J by 1 base, with 12 bases between them. The CDR3 totals 14 residues. CDR3 residues: CASRSLQENTEAFF. DNA of the CDR3: TGTGCCAGCAGATCATTACAGGAGAACACTGAAGCTTTCTTT.

In its sample, this clone was seen once. The chain is built from TRBV4-2 and TRBJ1-1; tentatively, D is TRBD1 (5 bases). V lost 3 bases and J lost 11, with 13 bases in between. The CDR3 is 12 residues long. Looked up from germline, CDR1 is LGHNA and CDR2 is YNFKEQ. The CDR3 loop reads CASSQGMGPAFF. CDR3 coding DNA: TGTGCCAGCAGCCAGGGTATGGGGCCGGCTTTCTTT.

The CDR3: CASSNSRGRGTEAFF. The CDR3 region has the DNA TGTGCCAGCAGCAACAGCAGGGGTCGAGGGACTGAAGCTTTCTTT. V usage is TRBV7-9 and J usage is TRBJ1-1, with D tentatively TRBD1 (6 bases). The germline V and J ends were trimmed by 5 bases and 5 bases, with 18 bases remaining between them. Germline V gene data show CDR1 as SEHNR and CDR2 as FQNEAQ (reference sequence). The CDR3 loop spans 15 amino acids.